Following are 27 T cell receptor beta chains from one sample sequenced in a study of T cell changes during pregnancy in multiple sclerosis. Assay used: immunoSEQ multiplex PCR; TCRdb lists only in-frame clones, some missing. Here the sample spans 120,000 or so clones, approximately 95% being singletons. The sequenced sample was peripheral blood, obtained before pregnancy. Source of these receptors: a female donor with multiple sclerosis, enrolled in a pregnancy study.

This chain uses TRBV19 with TRBJ2-1, with TRBD1 matching 7 bases. V shed 5 bases, J shed 9 bases, and the junction held 13 bases outside the gene matches. This CDR3 spans 15 amino acids. Germline assignment: CDR1 LNHDA and CDR2 SQIVND (reference sequence). CDR3 protein: CASSGRQGVGIEQFF. The CDR3 DNA is TGTGCCAGTAGTGGCAGACAGGGTGTAGGAATTGAGCAGTTCTTC. Using reference TRBV19 and TRBJ2-1 for the parts outside the CDR3, the full variable domain is DGGITQSPKYLFRKEGQNVTLSCEQNLNHDAMYWYRQDPGQGLRLIYYSQIVNDFQKGDIAEGYSVSREKKESFPLTVTSAQKNPTAFYLCASSGRQGVGIEQFFGPGTRLTVL.

The J gene is TRBJ2-3, the V gene TRBV9; 8 nucleotides match TRBD2. The CDR3 length is 16 residues. The junction had 6 bases not matched to a gene; V was cut back by 1 base and J by 2 bases. Germline V gives CDR1 SGDLS, CDR2 YYNGEE. The chain's CDR3 is CASSVLGGGFTDTQYF. The CDR3 DNA reads as TGTGCCAGCAGCGTACTGGGCGGGGGGTTCACAGATACGCAGTATTTT.

This clone was recorded once. This chain uses TRBV29-1 with TRBJ1-3, with D possibly TRBD1 on 5 matching bases. This CDR3 region has 14 residues. CDR1 is SQVTM, CDR2 ANQGSEA, per germline. V was trimmed by 2 bases and J by 3 bases, leaving 11 bases between them. The CDR3 bases are TGCAGCGTTGAAAAGGGGCTAGGTGGAAACACCATATATTTT. This gives the protein CSVEKGLGGNTIYF.

The rearrangement joins TRBV19 to TRBJ1-1, with a weak D call TRBD1 (5 bases). The CDR3 extends over 14 amino acids. The germline V gene encodes CDR1 LNHDA and CDR2 SQIVND (reference sequence). V was cut by 4 bases and J by 1 base, with 10 bases left in between. CDR3 in amino acids: CASSRRGGNTEAFF. In DNA form, the CDR3 reads TGTGCCAGTAGTAGGAGGGGCGGGAACACTGAAGCTTTCTTT. Together with reference TRBV19 and TRBJ1-1, the CDR3 gives the full variable domain: DGGITQSPKYLFRKEGQNVTLSCEQNLNHDAMYWYRQDPGQGLRLIYYSQIVNDFQKGDIAEGYSVSREKKESFPLTVTSAQKNPTAFYLCASSRRGGNTEAFFGQGTRLTVV.

The V call is TRBV20-1, the J call TRBJ1-1; no clear D. The CDR3 runs 11 residues. Trimming took 3 bases from V and 7 from J, leaving 9 bases between them. Germline CDR1 DFQATT, CDR2 SNEGSKA (reference sequence). The CDR3 bases are TGCAGTGCTAGGACTAGGGTTGAAGCTTTCTTT. Its protein product is CSARTRVEAFF.

The count of this clone is one. The genes are TRBV9 and TRBJ1-1; weak D call: TRBD1 (6 bases). Germline V gene lookup returns CDR1 SGDLS and CDR2 YYNGEE. V was trimmed by 3 bases and J by 5 bases, leaving 17 bases between them. The CDR3 extends over 15 amino acids. CDR3 protein: CASSERLGARTEAFF. The DNA of the CDR3 is TGTGCCAGCAGCGAGAGATTGGGGGCGCGTACTGAAGCTTTCTTT.

The gene calls are TRBV9 and TRBJ2-3; 11 nucleotides align to TRBD2. The CDR3 sequence is 15 residues long. V shed 0 bases and J 6 bases; nucleotides not matched to a gene: 3. CDR1 SGDLS and CDR2 YYNGEE come from the germline V gene. CDR3: CASSVGPSGRDTQYF. CDR3 bases: TGTGCCAGCAGCGTAGGTCCTAGCGGGAGGGATACGCAGTATTTT. Looking up the rest from reference TRBV9 and TRBJ2-3 gives the full variable domain: DSGVTQTPKHLITATGQRVTLRCSPRSGDLSVYWYQQSLDQGLQFLIQYYNGEERAKGNILERFSAQQFPDLHSELNLSSLELGDSALYFCASSVGPSGRDTQYFGPGTRLTVL.

The rearrangement links TRBV5-1 to TRBJ2-1; 10 nucleotides match TRBD1. Germline-derived CDR1 and CDR2 are SGHRS and YFSETQ. After removal of 4 bases from V and 8 bases from J, the junction contained 12 bases not matched to a gene. The CDR3 contains 16 residues. CDR3 DNA: TGCGCCAGCAGCCCCCGGGACAGGGGACAGGGCGATGAGCAGTTCTTC. This gives the protein CASSPRDRGQGDEQFF.

The chain carries TRBV9 and TRBJ1-4; a possible D gene is TRBD1 (5 bases). This CDR3 region has 14 residues. The germline V and J ends were trimmed by 0 bases and 4 bases, with 7 bases remaining between them. Germline V CDR1 and CDR2: SGDLS, YYNGEE. CDR3 protein: CASSVGGVNEKLFF. For the CDR3, the DNA is TGTGCCAGCAGCGTAGGGGGGGTTAATGAAAAACTGTTTTTT.

The chain carries TRBV6-5 and TRBJ1-2, with a possible D match to TRBD1 (6 bases). This CDR3 is built from 14 residues. V lost 6 bases and J lost 2, with 13 bases in between. The germline gives CDR1 MNHEY, CDR2 SVGAGI. The CDR3 nucleotides read TGTGCCAGCAGGAAAGGACAGCACAACTATGGCTACACCTTC. Translation: CASRKGQHNYGYTF.

V and J are TRBV28 and TRBJ2-4; 7 bases agree with TRBD2. This CDR3 spans 19 amino acids. J gave up 0 bases and V 2 bases, and 13 bases lay outside the gene matches. Germline assignment: CDR1 MDHEN and CDR2 SYDVKM. The CDR3 reads CASSLGTASGFLAKNIQYF. CDR3 in DNA: TGTGCCAGCAGTTTAGGGACCGCTAGCGGTTTCCTAGCCAAAAACATTCAGTACTTC.

J is TRBJ1-1 and V is TRBV5-4, with D unresolved. The CDR3 runs 13 residues. Trimming shortened V by 2 bases and J by 3 bases, and 8 bases separated the two germline ends. Germline CDR1 and CDR2: SGHNT and YYREEE (reference sequence). The chain's CDR3 is CASSFRLYTEAFF. The CDR3 nucleotides are TGTGCCAGCAGCTTCAGGTTGTACACTGAAGCTTTCTTT.

The chain couples TRBV6-6 to TRBJ1-1; 9 bases line up with TRBD1. The CDR3 runs 15 residues. The germline gives CDR1 MNHNY, CDR2 SVGAGI (reference sequence). V shed 8 bases, J shed 9 bases, and the junction held 16 bases outside the gene matches. The chain's CDR3 is CASGGGRTGDKKAFF. The CDR3 nucleotides are TGTGCCAGCGGTGGAGGTAGGACAGGGGATAAAAAAGCTTTCTTT.

This clone was found once. The chain combines TRBV29-1 with TRBJ2-3; tentatively, D is TRBD1 (5 bases). There are 13 residues in the CDR3. Trimming left V 3 bases short and J 2 bases short, with 9 bases between. CDR1 is SQVTM, CDR2 ANQGSEA, per germline. The CDR3, as DNA: TGCAGCGTTGAGGGGCAGTACACAGATACGCAGTATTTT. Residues: CSVEGQYTDTQYF.

The V and J genes are TRBV6-6 and TRBJ1-5; no definite D call. V was cut by 2 bases and J by 6 bases, with 14 bases left in between. The CDR3 is made up of 15 amino acids. The germline V gene encodes CDR1 MNHNY and CDR2 SVGAGI (reference sequence). This CDR3 is CASSYAASGSQPQHF. Here the CDR3 DNA reads TGTGCCAGCAGTTACGCGGCAAGTGGGAGTCAGCCCCAGCATTTT.

The chain couples TRBV6-5 to TRBJ1-6, with TRBD1 matching over 8 bases. Germline V gives CDR1 MNHEY, CDR2 SVGAGI. The CDR3 loop spans 15 amino acids. V was clipped by 6 bases and J by 9 bases; unmatched bases: 10. Here the CDR3 DNA reads TGTGCCAGCAGCTCCAGAGGACAGGGTCCTTCACCCCTCCACTTT. It translates to CASSSRGQGPSPLHF.

The chain is built from TRBV9 and TRBJ1-1; D gene uncertain. Germline V CDR1 and CDR2: SGDLS, YYNGEE. The ends were cut back, 0 bases at V and 6 bases at J, with 12 bases in the middle. The CDR3 runs 14 residues. CDR3 sequence (DNA): TGTGCCAGCAGCGTAGGGGCTTATGATTCTGAAGCTTTCTTT. This codes for CASSVGAYDSEAFF. Full variable domain (remainder filled in from reference TRBV9 and TRBJ1-1): DSGVTQTPKHLITATGQRVTLRCSPRSGDLSVYWYQQSLDQGLQFLIQYYNGEERAKGNILERFSAQQFPDLHSELNLSSLELGDSALYFCASSVGAYDSEAFFGQGTRLTVV.

The CDR3 sequence is CASSLGLATLGTDTQYF. In DNA, the CDR3 is TGTGCCAGCAGTTTGGGACTAGCGACGCTTGGAACAGATACGCAGTATTTT. This chain uses TRBV28 with TRBJ2-3, with TRBD2 identical over 10 bases. V shed 3 bases, J shed 3 bases, and the junction held 9 bases outside the gene matches. Germline-derived CDR1 and CDR2 are MDHEN and SYDVKM. The CDR3 has 17 amino acids.

The V and J genes are TRBV18 and TRBJ2-2; D might be TRBD1 (5 bases). Germline CDR1 KGHSH, CDR2 LQKENI. Trimming cost V 3 bases and J 2 bases, with 19 bases left between them. The CDR3 extends over 18 amino acids. The DNA of the CDR3 is TGTGCCAGCTCACCCCTATCGCTTAGGGGCGAAAACACCGGGGAGCTGTTTTTT. It is translated as CASSPLSLRGENTGELFF.

The gene calls are TRBV4-2 and TRBJ2-7; 11 bases are a match to TRBD1. Germline CDR1 is LGHNA and CDR2 is YNFKEQ. With 0 bases clipped from V and 0 bases from J, the junction kept 4 bases outside the gene matches. The CDR3 spans 17 residues. The CDR3 spells CASSQDVGTGGSYEQYF. The CDR3 nucleotides read TGTGCCAGCAGCCAAGATGTGGGGACAGGGGGCTCCTACGAGCAGTACTTC.

This sequence joins TRBV6-4 and TRBJ1-2; 7 nucleotides agree with TRBD1. The CDR3 covers 15 residues. Germline CDR1 MRHNA, CDR2 SNTAGT. V lost 3 bases and J lost 4; bases outside the gene matches: 8. In DNA form, the CDR3 reads TGTGCCAGCAGTGAGGAGGCAGGGGGAATCTATGGCTACACCTTC. Protein sequence: CASSEEAGGIYGYTF.

J is TRBJ2-3 and V is TRBV2; 8 bases fit TRBD2. Trimming cost V 2 bases and J 2 bases; bases outside gene matches: 3. Germline CDR1 is SNHLY and CDR2 is FYNNEI. This CDR3 is built from 15 residues. CDR3 sequence: CASSEIAGITDTQYF. DNA of the CDR3: TGTGCCAGCAGTGAAATAGCGGGGATCACAGATACGCAGTATTTT.

The gene calls are TRBV28 and TRBJ2-1; the match to TRBD1 covers 7 bases. Trimming took 6 bases from V and 5 from J; bases not matched to a gene: 4. This CDR3 has 13 residues. In germline, CDR1 is MDHEN, CDR2 SYDVKM. Here the CDR3 reads CASRGTANNEQFF. The CDR3 coding sequence is TGTGCCAGCAGGGGGACAGCCAACAATGAGCAGTTCTTC.

This clone was detected only once. This chain uses TRBV2 with TRBJ2-1, with TRBD2 identical over 10 bases. Germline-derived CDR1 and CDR2 are SNHLY and FYNNEI. V shed 6 bases, J shed 4 bases, and the junction held 6 bases outside the gene matches. The CDR3 contains 15 residues. In nucleotides, the CDR3 is TGTGCCAGCAGGGCCTCGACTAGCGGGTACAATGAGCAGTTCTTC. This translates into CASRASTSGYNEQFF.

The CDR3 nucleotides read TGTGCCAGCAGTGACCAACAGGGGGGTGACGGGGAGCTGTTTTTT. It encodes CASSDQQGGDGELFF. V is TRBV2 and J is TRBJ2-2, with 8 nucleotides matching TRBD1. Germline V gene sequence: CDR1 SNHLY, CDR2 FYNNEI. The CDR3 has 15 residues. Unmatched junction bases numbered 7, after V lost 3 bases and J lost 7 bases.

In its sample, this clone was seen once. V usage is TRBV6-1 and J usage is TRBJ1-6; unclear D gene. CDR3 length: 13 amino acids. The germline V and J ends were trimmed by 5 bases and 12 bases, with 14 bases remaining between them. In germline, CDR1 is MNHNS, CDR2 SASEGT. Written as DNA, the CDR3 is TGTGCCAGCAGTTCAGATAGGAGGGTACCCCTCCACTTT. As protein: CASSSDRRVPLHF.

The rearrangement links TRBV6-1 to TRBJ2-1, with TRBD2 matching 9 bases. The V and J ends lost 4 bases and 9 bases, in that order; junction bases with no gene match: 16. CDR3 size: 17 residues. The germline V gene encodes CDR1 MNHNS and CDR2 SASEGT. CDR3 sequence: CASSGIPSGKVVSEQFF. CDR3 DNA sequence: TGTGCCAGCAGTGGAATCCCTAGCGGGAAGGTCGTGAGTGAGCAGTTCTTC.